Reported below is one TCR beta chain. The protocol was immunoSEQ multiplex PCR, while the TCRdb copy is restricted to in-frame clones and leaves out a portion. The sample carries 75,000 to 100,000 clones, more than 65% recorded once. Germline V gives CDR1 LNHDA, CDR2 SQIVND (reference sequence). CDR3 length: 18 residues. V was clipped by 7 bases and J by 1 base; unmatched bases: 14. The sample originates from a study of blood T cell repertoires in COVID-19. Study-wide context: Sources were T cells, B-cell-depleted T cells, or PBMCs; the material itself was cDNA or gDNA.

The rearrangement links TRBV19 to TRBJ1-5; 9 bases are a match to TRBD1. Sequences were obtained from peripheral blood. The receptor's source is a man aged 60 to 69 with acute or convalescent COVID-19. The DNA of the CDR3 is TGTGCCAGTATGAAGGGGACAGGGACTAGGGTGAGCAATCAGCCCCAGCATTTT. Translated: CASMKGTGTRVSNQPQHF. Drawing the rest from reference TRBV19 and TRBJ1-5, the complete variable domain is DGGITQSPKYLFRKEGQNVTLSCEQNLNHDAMYWYRQDPGQGLRLIYYSQIVNDFQKGDIAEGYSVSREKKESFPLTVTSAQKNPTAFYLCASMKGTGTRVSNQPQHFGDGTRLSIL.